The rows below give T cell receptor beta chains drawn from one sample of a study of cytomegalovirus exposure and HLA in healthy donors. Assay used: immunoSEQ multiplex PCR; TCRdb lists only in-frame clones, some missing. The table has approximately 210,000 clones, about four fifths seen once. The specimen sequenced was PBMCs. These receptors all come from a girl between 5 and 17 years old in good health and CMV-seropositive. CDR3s include the opening cysteine and the closing phenylalanine or tryptophan. A D gene is named only where the DNA matches it firmly. The size of a clone is reported for some rows only, either as once, few or many, or as a class for expanded clones.

D gene	J gene	clone size	V gene	CDR3 DNA	CDR3 protein
-	TRBJ1-3	once	TRBV23-1	TGCGCCAGCGGAGACGCAGACCTGGACTCTGGAAACACCATATATTTT	CASGDADLDSGNTIYF
TRBD1	TRBJ1-1	-	TRBV6-1	TGTGCCAGCAGTGAAGCGACAGGGGGCTGGGACACTGAAGCTTTCTTT	CASSEATGGWDTEAFF
TRBD1	TRBJ2-7	-	TRBV7-2	TGTGCCAGCAGCTTATACGACAGGGACGAGCAGTACTTC	CASSLYDRDEQYF
TRBD1	TRBJ1-2	-	TRBV5-1	TGCGCCAGCAGCTCCGGGACAGACTATCTCTATGGCTACACCTTC	CASSSGTDYLYGYTF
TRBD1	TRBJ2-6	-	TRBV9	TGTGCCAGCAGCGTAGACAGGGGGCTCAACGTCCTGACTTTC	CASSVDRGLNVLTF
-	TRBJ1-1	-	TRBV7-9	TGTGCCAGCACCTACGCAGCGGGGAACACTGAAGCTTTCTTT	CASTYAAGNTEAFF
-	TRBJ1-2	few	TRBV4-3	TGCGCCAGCAGCCAATATTCAGGGTCCTATGGCTACACCTTC	CASSQYSGSYGYTF
TRBD2	TRBJ2-1	-	TRBV12-5	TGTGCTAGTGGTTTGGTGGTAGCGGGGGGCGGCAATGAGCAGTTCTTC	CASGLVVAGGGNEQFF
TRBD1	TRBJ2-7	-	TRBV2	TGTGCCAGCAGTACAGGGGTCTTGTCCTACGAGCAGTACTTC	CASSTGVLSYEQYF
TRBD2	TRBJ2-3	-	TRBV9	TGTGCCAGCAGCGTGGGGACTAGCGGGGTCACAGATACGCAGTATTTT	CASSVGTSGVTDTQYF
-	TRBJ2-7	-	TRBV19	TGTGCCAGTAGTATAGGTCGGGGCTACGAGCAGTACTTC	CASSIGRGYEQYF
-	TRBJ2-3	-	TRBV4-3	TGCGCCAGCAGCCAAGAGGGCGACGAAGATACGCAGTATTTT	CASSQEGDEDTQYF
TRBD1	TRBJ2-7	-	TRBV30	TGTGCCTGGAGTCTAACAGGGGGCTACGAGCAGTACTTC	CAWSLTGGYEQYF
TRBD2	TRBJ2-1	-	TRBV6-4	TGTGCCAGCAGTGTACTAGCGGGGGGGCCGAATGAGCAGTTCTTC	CASSVLAGGPNEQFF
TRBD2	TRBJ2-5	-	TRBV5-1	TGCGCCAGCAGCGCATACGGACTAGTTGGTGAGACCCAGTACTTC	CASSAYGLVGETQYF
-	TRBJ1-6	-	TRBV10-1	TGCGCCAGCAGTGGGGAGGGCATGAATTCACCCCTCCACTTT	CASSGEGMNSPLHF
TRBD1	TRBJ2-7	once	TRBV5-6	TGTGCCAGCAAGAGGGACAGTAATGGTAAGGAGTACTTC	CASKRDSNGKEYF
TRBD2	TRBJ2-3	-	TRBV7-2	TGTGCCAGCAGCTTAGGTCTGAGCGGGGGGGTGGGCACAGATACGCAGTATTTT	CASSLGLSGGVGTDTQYF
-	TRBJ2-5	-	TRBV18	TGTGCCAGCTCACCACCGGTGGGGGCAGAGACCCAGTACTTC	CASSPPVGAETQYF
TRBD1	TRBJ1-1	-	TRBV7-2	TGTGCCAGCAGCTTACTCCCAGGGGGGAACACTGAAGCTTTCTTT	CASSLLPGGNTEAFF
TRBD1	TRBJ1-5	few	TRBV19	TGTGCCAGTGGGACAGGGGGTAATCAGCCCCAGCATTTT	CASGTGGNQPQHF
TRBD2	TRBJ2-7	-	TRBV7-2	TGTGCCAGCAGCCAACTAGCGGGGGTTCCCTACGAGCAGTACTTC	CASSQLAGVPYEQYF
TRBD2	TRBJ2-3	-	TRBV7-2	TGTGCCAGCAGCAAAAATGGGGAGGGTACGCAGTATTTT	CASSKNGEGTQYF
TRBD1	TRBJ1-1	-	TRBV7-9	TGTGCCAGCAGCTCAGGGGGAACTGAAGCTTTCTTT	CASSSGGTEAFF
-	TRBJ1-5	-	TRBV21-1	TGTGCCAGCAGCAAAGCAGGACAGGTGGCCTCTGAGGGGCAGCCCCAGCATTTT	CASSKAGQVASEGQPQHF
-	TRBJ2-4	-	TRBV11-2	TGTGCCAGCAGCTTAAAGGGGCTAGCCAAAAACATTCAGTACTTC	CASSLKGLAKNIQYF
-	TRBJ1-4	-	TRBV5-1	TGCGCCAGCAGCTTGGTAGGGGTTAATGAAAAACTGTTTTTT	CASSLVGVNEKLFF
-	TRBJ2-7	-	TRBV10-3	TGTGCCATCGGGCACAACTCCTACGAGCAGTACTTC	CAIGHNSYEQYF
TRBD2	TRBJ2-3	-	TRBV7-8	TGTGCCAGCAGACCTACTAGCGGGGGGGCCTGGACAGATACGCAGTATTTT	CASRPTSGGAWTDTQYF
TRBD1	TRBJ1-2	once	TRBV6-5	TGTGCCAGCAGTTACTCGACAGGGTATGGCTACACCTTC	CASSYSTGYGYTF
TRBD1	TRBJ1-2	-	TRBV10-3	TGTGCCATCAGTGTTGACAGGGAAGCCTATGGCTACACCTTC	CAISVDREAYGYTF
-	TRBJ1-2	-	TRBV5-5	TGTGCCAGCAGCTGGACTCCCGGGGACTATGGCTACACCTTC	CASSWTPGDYGYTF
-	TRBJ1-2	-	TRBV5-4	TGTGCCAGCAGCTTCTCAGATTATGGCTACACCTTC	CASSFSDYGYTF
-	TRBJ1-1	-	TRBV18	TGTGCCAGCTCACCACGGACAGATTTGAACACTGAAGCTTTCTTT	CASSPRTDLNTEAFF
-	TRBJ2-1	-	TRBV4-3	TGCGCCAGCAGCCAAGATCTGCAGAATTCCTACAATGAGCAGTTCTTC	CASSQDLQNSYNEQFF
TRBD1	TRBJ1-1	-	TRBV5-1	TGCGCCAGCAGCTTGTTGGGGACAGGTATGAACACTGAAGCTTTCTTT	CASSLLGTGMNTEAFF
TRBD1	TRBJ1-6	-	TRBV4-1	TGCGCCAGCAGCCGATTAGACAGGGAAAATTCACCCCTCCACTTT	CASSRLDRENSPLHF
-	TRBJ1-2	-	TRBV7-8	TGTGCCAGCAGCTTAAGCAAGGGGTGGTACTATGGCTACACCTTC	CASSLSKGWYYGYTF
-	TRBJ1-5	-	TRBV7-8	TGTGCCAGCAGCTTAGGGGCAGGCAATCAGCCCCAGCATTTT	CASSLGAGNQPQHF
-	TRBJ1-2	-	TRBV4-3	TGCGCCAGCAGCGGTCCGGGGGGAGGCTACACCTTC	CASSGPGGGYTF
-	TRBJ1-1	-	TRBV29-1	TGCAGCGTTGAAGAGCAAACAGTGGGCACTGAAGCTTTCTTT	CSVEEQTVGTEAFF
-	TRBJ2-5	few	TRBV4-3	TGCGCCAGCAGCCAAGATTACACACCACAGGACCAGTACTTC	CASSQDYTPQDQYF
TRBD1	TRBJ2-3	-	TRBV30	TGTGCCTGGAGCAGGGGACAGTTCACAGATACGCAGTATTTT	CAWSRGQFTDTQYF
-	TRBJ1-4	-	TRBV6-5	TGTGCCAGCAGTTACGGGGTACTGGGAGAGAAACTGTTTTTT	CASSYGVLGEKLFF
-	TRBJ2-7	-	TRBV5-6	TGTGCCAGCAGCTTCGGAGGCTCCTACGAGCAGTACTTC	CASSFGGSYEQYF
TRBD1	TRBJ1-2	-	TRBV13	TGTGCCAGCAGCTTGGGACAGGGTGACTATGGCTACACCTTC	CASSLGQGDYGYTF
-	TRBJ1-1	-	TRBV25-1	TGTGCCAGCAGTGCCTTAGGGGAGAACACTGAAGCTTTCTTT	CASSALGENTEAFF
-	TRBJ1-2	-	TRBV7-9	TGTGCCAGCAGCGGAGAGAACTATGGCTACACCTTC	CASSGENYGYTF
TRBD1	TRBJ2-1	-	TRBV5-4	TGTGCCAGCAGCTTGAAACAGGGGCTCTGGAATGAGCAGTTCTTC	CASSLKQGLWNEQFF
-	TRBJ1-4	-	TRBV7-9	TGTGCCAGCAGCTTAGGGTCGACAGTAGCAACTAATGAAAAACTGTTTTTT	CASSLGSTVATNEKLFF
-	TRBJ2-1	-	TRBV11-3	TGTGCCAGCAGCTCGGGGGGCGCATATTTGCAGTTCTTC	CASSSGGAYLQFF
-	TRBJ2-7	-	TRBV5-1	TGCGCCAGCAGCCAGGGTAGCTCCTACGAGCAGTACTTC	CASSQGSSYEQYF